A single sample is the source of the 17 T cell receptor beta chains below, sequenced in a study of T cell responses to AZD1222 COVID-19 vaccine. The assay was immunoSEQ multiplex PCR, and TCRdb's table has in-frame clones only and misses some. The sample lists over 130,000 clones; about 93% were seen once. The sample here was peripheral blood, taken on day 0 of AZD1222 vaccination. These receptors all come from an adult in good health.

In nucleotides, the CDR3 is TGCGCCAGCAGCTTGGTCGGGTACGAGCAGTACTTC. It specifies CASSLVGYEQYF. The V and J genes are TRBV5-1 and TRBJ2-7, with D hard to call. Germline assignment: CDR1 SGHRS and CDR2 YFSETQ. V was shortened by 0 bases and J by 4 bases, with 5 bases between the two germline ends. There are 12 residues in the CDR3.

The chain combines TRBV5-5 with TRBJ2-7; D gene ambiguous. There are 15 residues in the CDR3. The germline CDR1 and CDR2 sequences are SGHKS and YYEKEE (reference sequence). The V end lost 0 bases, the J end lost 3 bases, and 13 bases lay between the germline ends. Written as DNA, the CDR3 is TGTGCCAGCAGCTTGGATATCGGCCCCAACTACGAGCAGTACTTC. Encoded protein: CASSLDIGPNYEQYF.

Concerning this clone: This specimen includes other DNA sequences encoding the same CDR3. The CDR3 DNA sequence: TGTGCCAGCAGTTACCCCACCGAGCAGTACTTC. It codes for CASSYPTEQYF. The chain couples TRBV6-2 or TRBV6-3 to TRBJ2-7; D ambiguous. Germline loops: CDR1 MNHEY, CDR2 SVGEGT. This CDR3 comprises 11 residues. V lost 2 bases, J lost 6 bases, and 5 bases lay in between.

The gene calls are TRBV7-2 and TRBJ2-5; D gene ambiguous. V was cut by 5 bases and J by 4 bases, with 14 bases left in between. From germline, CDR1 is SGHTA and CDR2 FQGNSA. CDR3 length: 14 residues. The CDR3, as DNA: TGTGCCAGCAGCCTTGGGGTCCTGGGAGAGACCCAGTACTTC. Its protein product is CASSLGVLGETQYF.

This sequence joins TRBV18 and TRBJ2-5; D call uncertain. CDR1 is KGHSH and CDR2 is LQKENI in the germline V gene. V was trimmed by 6 bases and J by 3 bases, leaving 11 bases between them. CDR3 length: 13 amino acids. DNA for the CDR3: TGTGCCAGCTCCCTCACGTCGGAAGAGACCCAGTACTTC. Translated: CASSLTSEETQYF. Full variable domain (outside the CDR3, taken from reference TRBV18 and TRBJ2-5): NAGVMQNPRHLVRRRGQEARLRCSPMKGHSHVYWYRQLPEEGLKFMVYLQKENIIDESGMPKERFSAEFPKEGPSILRIQQVVRGDSAAYFCASSLTSEETQYFGPGTRLLVL.

This chain links TRBV28 with TRBJ2-3; D gene uncertain. The V gene's germline CDR1 is MDHEN and CDR2 SYDVKM. This CDR3 contains 13 residues. Trimming stripped 5 bases from V and 2 bases from J, with 8 bases between. CDR3 DNA sequence: TGTGCCAGCAGTGGAATAACCACAGATACGCAGTATTTT. It codes for CASSGITTDTQYF. Full variable domain (outside the CDR3, taken from reference TRBV28 and TRBJ2-3): DVKVTQSSRYLVKRTGEKVFLECVQDMDHENMFWYRQDPGLGLRLIYFSYDVKMKEKGDIPEGYSVSREKKERFSLILESASTNQTSMYLCASSGITTDTQYFGPGTRLTVL.

Details on this clone: The sample has other DNA sequences that encode this CDR3 too. The chain links TRBV20-1 to TRBJ2-7; TRBD2 is a possible D gene (6 bases). The CDR3 loop spans 11 amino acids. The V gene lost 6 bases and the J gene lost 4 bases, with 10 bases spanning the gap. In germline, CDR1 is DFQATT, CDR2 SNEGSKA (reference sequence). The CDR3 coding sequence is TGCAGTGCCAGTAGCGGTTACGAGCAGTACTTC. Encoded protein: CSASSGYEQYF.

The chain recombines TRBV28 with TRBJ2-7; tentative D call: TRBD2 (6 bases). CDR3 size: 15 residues. V was trimmed by 5 bases and J by 2 bases, leaving 16 bases between them. CDR1 and CDR2 (germline): MDHEN, SYDVKM. CDR3 loop: CASSTTGVAPYEQYF. For the CDR3, the DNA is TGTGCCAGCAGTACCACGGGGGTGGCCCCCTACGAGCAGTACTTC.

V is TRBV6-1 and J is TRBJ2-7, with D maybe TRBD1 (6 bases). The CDR3 covers 14 residues. Germline V gene lookup returns CDR1 MNHNS and CDR2 SASEGT. V was pared by 3 bases and J by 3 bases, with 12 bases between. Here the CDR3 DNA reads TGTGCCAGCAGTGAGATGGGGGCCCTCTACGAGCAGTACTTC. It encodes CASSEMGALYEQYF.

The V and J genes are TRBV16 and TRBJ1-2, with D perhaps TRBD1 (5 bases). The V gene's germline CDR1 is KGHSY and CDR2 FQNENV. The V end was cut by 1 base, the J end by 3 bases, with 9 bases between. The CDR3 contains 14 residues. The CDR3 sequence is CASSQLGLHYGYTF. The CDR3 DNA follows: TGTGCCAGCAGCCAATTGGGACTGCACTATGGCTACACCTTC.

This chain joins TRBV7-9 and TRBJ2-1, with 9 bases that match TRBD2. The CDR3 covers 17 residues. The V and J ends lost 5 bases and 4 bases, in that order; junction bases with no gene match: 12. CDR1 is SEHNR, CDR2 FQNEAQ, per germline (reference sequence). In nucleotides, the CDR3 is TGTGCCAGCAGCAACCGCCTTGAGCGGGAGGCTTACAATGAGCAGTTCTTC. It yields the protein CASSNRLEREAYNEQFF.

This sequence joins TRBV19 and TRBJ1-4, with 10 bases lining up with TRBD1. The V gene end was trimmed by 3 bases and the J gene end by 8 bases; junction bases not matched to a gene: 6. The germline V gene has CDR1 LNHDA and CDR2 SQIVND (reference sequence). The CDR3 covers 15 residues. DNA for the CDR3: TGTGCCAGTAGTATGGGCCCGGGACAGGGGGAAAAACTGTTTTTT. Translation: CASSMGPGQGEKLFF.

The chain couples TRBV9 to TRBJ2-2; D is ambiguous. Trimming removed 2 bases at V and 6 bases at J, with 5 bases between. CDR3 length: 12 residues. Germline CDR1 SGDLS, CDR2 YYNGEE. CDR3 DNA sequence: TGTGCCAGCAGCGTTGGGTCCGGGGAGCTGTTTTTT. Its protein is CASSVGSGELFF.

CDR3: CASSLDRGYGYTF. The CDR3 bases are TGCGCCAGCAGCTTGGACAGGGGCTATGGCTACACCTTC. V gene TRBV5-1 combines with J gene TRBJ1-2, with 7 bases identical to TRBD1. Germline CDR1 SGHRS, CDR2 YFSETQ. With V trimmed by 0 bases and J by 4 bases, 0 bases remained unmatched. This CDR3 is 13 amino acids long.

This chain links TRBV28 with TRBJ2-7; TRBD2 might be the D (5 bases). CDR3 size: 15 residues. Germline assignment: CDR1 MDHEN and CDR2 SYDVKM. V was trimmed by 10 bases and J by 4 bases, leaving 23 bases between them. As DNA, the CDR3 is TGTGCCACCCTCGTATCGGGGAACTCCCTTTACGAGCAGTACTTC. Its protein product is CATLVSGNSLYEQYF. Variable domain in full (rest from reference TRBV28 and TRBJ2-7): DVKVTQSSRYLVKRTGEKVFLECVQDMDHENMFWYRQDPGLGLRLIYFSYDVKMKEKGDIPEGYSVSREKKERFSLILESASTNQTSMYLCATLVSGNSLYEQYFGPGTRLTVT.

The chain combines TRBV6-1 with TRBJ2-3; maybe TRBD2 (6 bases). V was cut by 4 bases and J by 1 base, with 15 bases left in between. The germline V gene has CDR1 MNHNS and CDR2 SASEGT. The CDR3 has 16 amino acids. The CDR3 reads CASSGPGGVRTDTQYF. In DNA form, the CDR3 reads TGTGCCAGCAGTGGCCCGGGCGGGGTTCGCACAGATACGCAGTATTTT.

The V and J genes are TRBV24-1 and TRBJ2-7, with D possibly matching TRBD1 (7 bases). V gave up 3 bases and J gave up 3 bases, with 23 bases separating them. CDR1 KGHDR and CDR2 SFDVKD come from the germline V gene. CDR3 length equals 18 residues. The CDR3 DNA reads TGTGCCACCAGTGATCCCCTCGGACAGGCGGGGTTCAACTACGAGCAGTACTTC. This codes for CATSDPLGQAGFNYEQYF.